These T cell receptor beta chains were read from a single sample in a study of beta chain features in type 1 diabetes. Libraries were prepared by immunoSEQ multiplex PCR; TCRdb keeps only in-frame clonotypes and omits some of them. The data show a few hundred thousand clones, over 20% seen once. Sequenced material: naive CD4+ T cells from blood. The receptors were sampled from a woman between 40 and 55 years old with type 1 diabetes. The CDR3 runs from the conserved cysteine through the conserved F or W. A D gene is named only where the DNA matches it firmly. Clone size is shown for a subset of rows, as once, few, many or a class of expanded clone.

D gene,clone size,J gene,V gene,CDR3 DNA,CDR3 protein
TRBD1,.,TRBJ1-2,TRBV4-3,TGCGCCAGCAGCCAAGAGGACAGGGTTAGCTATGGCTACACCTTC,CASSQEDRVSYGYTF
TRBD1,few,TRBJ1-1,TRBV2,TGTGCCAGCAGTGCGACAGGGGGGAACACTGAAGCTTTCTTT,CASSATGGNTEAFF
.,.,TRBJ1-5,TRBV4-1,TGCGCCAGCAGCCAAGACGAGCCCCTGGTCCTTGACAATCAGCCCCAGCATTTT,CASSQDEPLVLDNQPQHF
.,.,TRBJ2-5,TRBV9,TGTGCCAGCAAGGGGGTGGGCCAAGAGACCCAGTACTTC,CASKGVGQETQYF
.,.,TRBJ2-1,TRBV9,TGTGCCAGCAGCGTAGCCAGCGGTCACAATGAGCAGTTCTTC,CASSVASGHNEQFF
TRBD1,.,TRBJ1-1,TRBV9,TGTGCCAGCAGCCCGACGACAGGGACGAACACTGAAGCTTTCTTT,CASSPTTGTNTEAFF
.,few,TRBJ1-1,TRBV19,TGTGCCAGTACCTTAGGCCGGGGTGGGAAAGCTTTCTTT,CASTLGRGGKAFF
.,.,TRBJ2-7,TRBV9,TGTGCCAGCAGCGCCACAGGGCTCGAGCAGTACTTC,CASSATGLEQYF
.,.,TRBJ2-1,TRBV25-1,TGTGCCAGCAGTGAAGCGGCTAGCTATAACAATGAGCAGTTCTTC,CASSEAASYNNEQFF
.,few,TRBJ1-1,TRBV7-9,TGTGCCAGCAGAACAGGGAATGAAGCTTTCTTT,CASRTGNEAFF
.,.,TRBJ2-7,TRBV6-5,TGTGCCAGCAGACCAGGTGCAGGGCAGCCCTACGAGCAGTACTTC,CASRPGAGQPYEQYF
.,.,TRBJ2-1,TRBV28,TGTGCCAGCAGGGCCGACTCTCGGGCCGCCGGGGGGCAGTTCTTC,CASRADSRAAGGQFF
.,few,TRBJ2-5,TRBV23-1,TGCGCGCTTCCACGGCAGGGGAGAGGAGGAGAGACCCAGTACTTC,CALPRQGRGGETQYF
TRBD2,few,TRBJ2-7,TRBV6-5,TGTGCCAGCAGTTCTACTAGCGGGGGCTACGAGCAGTACTTC,CASSSTSGGYEQYF
.,.,TRBJ1-1,TRBV29-1,TGCAGCGTTGAAGATAATAGATATACTGAAGCTTTCTTT,CSVEDNRYTEAFF
TRBD1,.,TRBJ2-1,TRBV7-3,TGTGCCAGCAGCTCCGGGACAGAATACAATGAGCAGTTCTTC,CASSSGTEYNEQFF
TRBD1,few,TRBJ2-4,TRBV7-8,TGTGCCAGCAGCTTAGCGAGGACAGGGTTGATGGCCAAAAACATTCAGTACTTC,CASSLARTGLMAKNIQYF
.,.,TRBJ1-1,TRBV5-1,TGCGCCAGCAGCTTGGCCGAGGCCTCCGACCTGAACACTGAAGCTTTCTTT,CASSLAEASDLNTEAFF
TRBD1,few,TRBJ2-5,TRBV7-8,TGTGCCAGCAGCTCGCTGGACAGGGTAGAGACCCAGTACTTC,CASSSLDRVETQYF
TRBD1,few,TRBJ1-1,TRBV10-3,TGTGCCATCAGTGCCAGGGGGCAGGATAACACTGAAGCTTTCTTT,CAISARGQDNTEAFF
TRBD1,few,TRBJ2-3,TRBV29-1,TGCAGCGTCCCAAAGGGACAGGGGGAAGGGGGCACAGATACGCAGTATTTT,CSVPKGQGEGGTDTQYF
.,few,TRBJ2-3,TRBV4-3,TGCGCCAGCAGCACGGCAGGGCCCCTTTCAGATACGCAGTATTTT,CASSTAGPLSDTQYF
TRBD1,.,TRBJ1-5,TRBV30,TGTGCCTGGAGCCCCGGACAGGACAATCAGCCCCAGCATTTT,CAWSPGQDNQPQHF
TRBD2,few,TRBJ2-1,TRBV5-1,TGCGCCAGCAGCGCCACTAGCGGGAGGTGGAATGAGCAGTTCTTC,CASSATSGRWNEQFF
.,.,TRBJ1-2,TRBV4-1,TGCGCCAGCAGCCAAGACGTCGGCTACACCTTC,CASSQDVGYTF
TRBD1,.,TRBJ1-2,TRBV14,TGTGCCAGCAGCTCGGGACAGGGCTTTAACTATGGCTACACCTTC,CASSSGQGFNYGYTF
.,.,TRBJ2-1,TRBV18,TGTGCCAGCTCAGGACTACGGAACGGCTCCTACAATGAGCAGTTCTTC,CASSGLRNGSYNEQFF
.,.,TRBJ1-6,TRBV7-3,TGTGCCAGCAGCCCCGGGGTGCCTAATTCACCCCTCCACTTT,CASSPGVPNSPLHF
.,.,TRBJ2-1,TRBV9,TGTGCCAGCAGCCTCCGCTCCTACAATGAGCAGTTCTTC,CASSLRSYNEQFF
.,.,TRBJ1-2,TRBV25-1,TGTGCCAGCAGTGAATACTCAGAGGGTGGCTACACCTTC,CASSEYSEGGYTF
.,few,TRBJ2-1,TRBV30,TGTGCCTGGAGTGTAGGCTCAGGGTACAATGAGCAGTTCTTC,CAWSVGSGYNEQFF
.,.,TRBJ2-2,TRBV7-9,TGTGCCAGCAGCTTACTCCGAGCGGCCGGGGAGCTGTTTTTT,CASSLLRAAGELFF
TRBD1,few,TRBJ1-2,TRBV13,TGTGCCAGCAGTACAGGGGGTAACTATGGCTACACCTTC,CASSTGGNYGYTF
TRBD1,few,TRBJ2-5,TRBV29-1,TGCAGCGTGGGACAGGGTGAGACCCAGTACTTC,CSVGQGETQYF
TRBD2,.,TRBJ2-7,TRBV27,TGTGCCAGCAGTTTAGTGCATAGCGGGGGCCACTACGAGCAGTACTTC,CASSLVHSGGHYEQYF
.,once,TRBJ1-4,TRBV7-2,TGTGCCAGCAGCTTATACATAACTAATGAAAAACTGTTTTTT,CASSLYITNEKLFF
.,.,TRBJ1-2,TRBV28,TGTGCCAGCAGTTCCCGGGACACCTACTATGGCTACACCTTC,CASSSRDTYYGYTF
.,few,TRBJ1-5,TRBV6-6,TGTGCCAGCAGTTCGGGGAATCAGCCCCAGCATTTT,CASSSGNQPQHF
.,.,TRBJ1-4,TRBV29-1,TGCAGCGTTGAAGACAGGGGTGGTGAAAAACTGTTTTTT,CSVEDRGGEKLFF
TRBD1,.,TRBJ1-1,TRBV29-1,TGCAGCGCCCGAGGGAGACAGGGACCGAACACTGAAGCTTTCTTT,CSARGRQGPNTEAFF
TRBD1,.,TRBJ2-7,TRBV16,TGTGCCAGCAGCCTGGACAGGGACTACGAGCAGTACTTC,CASSLDRDYEQYF
TRBD1,few,TRBJ2-7,TRBV18,TGTGCCAGCTCACCGGACAGGAACGAGCAGTACTTC,CASSPDRNEQYF
TRBD1,.,TRBJ2-7,TRBV30,TGTGCCGGAGGACAGGGGGCCTACGAGCAGTACTTC,CAGGQGAYEQYF
.,few,TRBJ2-7,TRBV5-1,TGCGCCAGCAGCTTGGATGACAGCCCGGCCTACGAGCAGTACTTC,CASSLDDSPAYEQYF
.,.,TRBJ1-2,TRBV4-1,TGCGCCAGCAGCCAAGCTGACCGGGGAGGGGCCGACTATGGCTACACCTTC,CASSQADRGGADYGYTF
.,few,TRBJ1-2,TRBV29-1,TGCAGCGTTGATCCGGGGGAATCCTATGGCTACACCTTC,CSVDPGESYGYTF
.,few,TRBJ2-7,TRBV21-1,TGTGCCAGCAGCGGACCGGGAACATGCACCTACGAGCAGTACTTC,CASSGPGTCTYEQYF
.,few,TRBJ1-1,TRBV6-5,TGTGCCAGCAGTTACGCGTTGAGGGCGCCCACTGAAGCTTTCTTT,CASSYALRAPTEAFF
.,.,TRBJ1-2,TRBV29-1,TGCAGCGTTGAGGTGACATCTAACTATGGCTACACCTTC,CSVEVTSNYGYTF
.,.,TRBJ1-2,TRBV28,TGTGCCAGCAGATCCGGGACAAATGGCTACACCTTC,CASRSGTNGYTF
TRBD1,.,TRBJ1-1,TRBV27,TGTGCCAGCAGTTCCCGGACAGGGGGGAACACTGAAGCTTTCTTT,CASSSRTGGNTEAFF
TRBD1,few,TRBJ2-4,TRBV5-6,TGTGCCAGCTATCCCGGACCGGGACAGGGAGGGGAAAACATTCAGTACTTC,CASYPGPGQGGENIQYF
.,few,TRBJ1-1,TRBV15,TGTGCCACAAGAACGAGGGGGGAGGGGACTGAAGCTTTCTTT,CATRTRGEGTEAFF
TRBD1,few,TRBJ1-1,TRBV25-1,TGTGCCAGCAGTGCCCAACAGGGGGAGGACACTGAAGCTTTCTTT,CASSAQQGEDTEAFF
TRBD1,.,TRBJ1-4,TRBV30,TGTGCCTGGAGAAACAGGGGCAATGAAAAACTGTTTTTT,CAWRNRGNEKLFF
.,few,TRBJ2-2,TRBV5-4,TGTGCCAGCAGCTCTAAACAGGGACTACAAGTGACCGGGGAGCTGTTTTTT,CASSSKQGLQVTGELFF
.,.,TRBJ1-5,TRBV4-2,TGTGCCAGCAGCCGGATGAGGGTGTCAGATCAGCCCCAGCATTTT,CASSRMRVSDQPQHF
TRBD1,.,TRBJ2-1,TRBV7-2,TGTGCCAGCACCCGCACCAGGGACAGTTACAATGAGCAGTTCTTC,CASTRTRDSYNEQFF
TRBD2,.,TRBJ2-7,TRBV18,TGTGCCAGCTCCCCGTCGGAGCGGGGCCTCTACGAGCAGTACTTC,CASSPSERGLYEQYF